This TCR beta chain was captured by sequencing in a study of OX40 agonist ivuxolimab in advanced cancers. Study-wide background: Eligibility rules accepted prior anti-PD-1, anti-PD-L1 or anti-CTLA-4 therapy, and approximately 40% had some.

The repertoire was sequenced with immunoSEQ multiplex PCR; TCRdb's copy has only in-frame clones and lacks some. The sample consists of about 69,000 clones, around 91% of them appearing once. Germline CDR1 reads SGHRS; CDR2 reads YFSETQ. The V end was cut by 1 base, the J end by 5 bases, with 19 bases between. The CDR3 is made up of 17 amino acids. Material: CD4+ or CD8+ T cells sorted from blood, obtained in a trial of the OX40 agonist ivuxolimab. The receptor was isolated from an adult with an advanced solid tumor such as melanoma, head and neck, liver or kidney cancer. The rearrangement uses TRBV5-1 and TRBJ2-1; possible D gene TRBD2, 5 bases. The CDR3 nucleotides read TGCGCCAGCAGCTTGAGGCGGCCTCCTAGCTTGGACAATGAGCAGTTCTTC. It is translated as CASSLRRPPSLDNEQFF.